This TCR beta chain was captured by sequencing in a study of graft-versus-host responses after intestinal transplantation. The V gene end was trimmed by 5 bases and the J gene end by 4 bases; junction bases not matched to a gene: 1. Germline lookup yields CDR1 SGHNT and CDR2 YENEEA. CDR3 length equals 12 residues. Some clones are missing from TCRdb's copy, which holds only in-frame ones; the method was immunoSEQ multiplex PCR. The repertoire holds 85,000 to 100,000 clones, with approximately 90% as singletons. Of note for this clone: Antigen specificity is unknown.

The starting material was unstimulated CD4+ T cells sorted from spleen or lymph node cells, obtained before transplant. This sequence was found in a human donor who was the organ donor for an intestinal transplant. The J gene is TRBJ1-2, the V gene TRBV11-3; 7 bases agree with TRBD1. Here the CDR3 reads CASSGQVYGYTF. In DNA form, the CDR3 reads TGTGCCAGCAGCGGACAGGTCTATGGCTACACCTTC.